This TCR beta chain came from a study of blood T cells in healthy people across ages. Overall study: With template switching, about one barcoded beta molecule was captured per two T cells. Whole-study findings and limits: Higher diversity, along with more naive CD4+ cells, distinguished long-lived donors from aged donors. As age increased, TCR beta diversity per million T cells fell in a roughly linear fashion.

This CDR3 spans 14 amino acids. Germline V gene lookup returns CDR1 MNHNY and CDR2 SVGAGI (reference sequence). Trimming removed 0 bases from V and 1 base from J, with 6 bases in between. Donation came from healthy Caucasian individuals in Russia who were aged roughly 6 to 95. The table lists this clonotype with a few counts. Its specificity is not known. Primers used in a second PCR of roughly 6 to 11 cycles were a sample-barcoded 5' primer and a J-beta primer mix. TCRdb reprocessed the 5' RACE reads with MiXCR, giving one entry per CDR3 protein. The sample includes roughly 680,000 distinct CDR3 sequences, about 21% of them seen just once.

Sample: blood. The chain carries TRBV6-6 and TRBJ1-2; D remains unclear. The TCR originated in a man between 70 and 80 years old in good health. CDR3 region: CASSYSGSNYGYTF. The CDR3 DNA reads TGTGCCAGCAGTTACTCGGGCAGTAACTATGGCTACACCTTC.